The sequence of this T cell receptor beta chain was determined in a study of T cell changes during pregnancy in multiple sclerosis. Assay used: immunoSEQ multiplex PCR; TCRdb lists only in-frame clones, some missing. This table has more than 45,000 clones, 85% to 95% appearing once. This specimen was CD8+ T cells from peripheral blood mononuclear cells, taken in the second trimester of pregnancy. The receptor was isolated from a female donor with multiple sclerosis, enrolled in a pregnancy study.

This CDR3 is CASSDSGIRQNEQFF. Here the CDR3 DNA reads TGTGCCAGCAGCGATAGCGGAATTAGGCAGAATGAGCAGTTCTTC. V gene TRBV27 combines with J gene TRBJ2-1; D is possibly TRBD2 (6 bases). V was pared by 6 bases and J by 7 bases, with 19 bases between. The germline V gene has CDR1 MNHEY and CDR2 SMNVEV (reference sequence). This CDR3 contains 15 residues.